The rows below give T cell receptor beta chains drawn from one sample of a study of cytomegalovirus exposure and HLA in healthy donors. Sequencing was performed with immunoSEQ multiplex PCR; in TCRdb, only in-frame clones are kept and a portion is missing. There are roughly 170,000 clones in the sample; 84% occur only once, and 2.8% lies in the top ten. Sequenced sample: PBMCs. The source is a young woman in good health and CMV-seropositive. Each CDR3 is given with its conserved first and last residue. The order of the fields is J gene, clone size, D gene, V gene, CDR3 DNA, CDR3 protein. D genes are given only for firm matches. Some rows have no size entry. The others give once, few or many, or a class for an expanded clone.

J gene: TRBJ1-2
clone size: .
D gene: .
V gene: TRBV27
CDR3 DNA: TGTGCCAGCAGTCCGCCCGGGGACTTGATTAACTATGGCTACACCTTC
CDR3 protein: CASSPPGDLINYGYTF

J gene: TRBJ2-3
clone size: .
D gene: TRBD2
V gene: TRBV6-5
CDR3 DNA: TGTGCCAGCAGTCAGCGGGGGGCCCACACAGATACGCAGTATTTT
CDR3 protein: CASSQRGAHTDTQYF

J gene: TRBJ2-2
clone size: .
D gene: .
V gene: TRBV15
CDR3 DNA: TGTGCCACCAGCATCGCCGGGGAGCTGTTTTTT
CDR3 protein: CATSIAGELFF

J gene: TRBJ2-1
clone size: .
D gene: .
V gene: TRBV9
CDR3 DNA: TGTGCCAGCAGCGTAGCATTGTCCAGCGGAAGCTCCTACAATGAGCAGTTCTTC
CDR3 protein: CASSVALSSGSSYNEQFF

J gene: TRBJ2-7
clone size: .
D gene: TRBD1
V gene: TRBV6-5
CDR3 DNA: TGTGCCAGCAGAACGGGACAGAGTTACTACGAGCAGTACTTC
CDR3 protein: CASRTGQSYYEQYF

J gene: TRBJ2-7
clone size: .
D gene: TRBD1
V gene: TRBV5-1
CDR3 DNA: TGCGCCAGCAGCTGGGCACTGGACAGGGGGCAGGGCGAGCAGTACTTC
CDR3 protein: CASSWALDRGQGEQYF

J gene: TRBJ2-7
clone size: .
D gene: .
V gene: TRBV7-7
CDR3 DNA: TGTGCCAGCTCCTTGGGCCCCTCCTACGAGCAGTACTTC
CDR3 protein: CASSLGPSYEQYF

J gene: TRBJ2-3
clone size: .
D gene: .
V gene: TRBV7-9
CDR3 DNA: TGTGCCAGCAGCCCTCGACCCACCCAGGCAGATACGCAGTATTTT
CDR3 protein: CASSPRPTQADTQYF

J gene: TRBJ1-4
clone size: once
D gene: .
V gene: TRBV7-8
CDR3 DNA: TGTGCCAGCAGCTTTTCCCGACAGACTAATGAAAAACTGTTTTTT
CDR3 protein: CASSFSRQTNEKLFF

J gene: TRBJ1-3
clone size: .
D gene: .
V gene: TRBV18
CDR3 DNA: TGTGCCAGCTCAAGCCAGGGGAGCGGAGCTGGAAACACCATATATTTT
CDR3 protein: CASSSQGSGAGNTIYF

J gene: TRBJ2-1
clone size: .
D gene: .
V gene: TRBV7-8
CDR3 DNA: TGTGCCAGCAGCTTTGGCGGGGTAAATGAGCAGTTCTTC
CDR3 protein: CASSFGGVNEQFF

J gene: TRBJ2-5
clone size: .
D gene: .
V gene: TRBV9
CDR3 DNA: TGTGCCAGCACGGCGGCTCTTGAAAAAGAGACCCAGTACTTC
CDR3 protein: CASTAALEKETQYF

J gene: TRBJ2-5
clone size: .
D gene: .
V gene: TRBV2
CDR3 DNA: TGTGCCAGCAGTGAATGGAGTAGGGAGACCCAGTACTTC
CDR3 protein: CASSEWSRETQYF

J gene: TRBJ2-7
clone size: .
D gene: .
V gene: TRBV21-1
CDR3 DNA: TGTGCCAGCAGCAACAGGGTTGATCCCGGCCCGATTAGCTCCTACGAGCAGTACTTC
CDR3 protein: CASSNRVDPGPISSYEQYF

J gene: TRBJ2-2
clone size: .
D gene: TRBD1
V gene: TRBV27
CDR3 DNA: TGTGCCAGCAGATCACCGCGACAGGGATCGAACACCGGGGAGCTGTTTTTT
CDR3 protein: CASRSPRQGSNTGELFF

J gene: TRBJ2-1
clone size: .
D gene: TRBD1
V gene: TRBV7-9
CDR3 DNA: TGTGCCAGCAGCCCCCGACAGGGTGGACGGTTCGGTGAGCAGTTCTTC
CDR3 protein: CASSPRQGGRFGEQFF

J gene: TRBJ2-3
clone size: .
D gene: TRBD1
V gene: TRBV5-1
CDR3 DNA: TGCGCCAGCAGCTCGGACAGGGGGTTTGAGGGTACGCAGTATTTT
CDR3 protein: CASSSDRGFEGTQYF

J gene: TRBJ2-2
clone size: .
D gene: TRBD2
V gene: TRBV10-3
CDR3 DNA: TGTGCCATCAGTTTAGCGGGGGGGAGAAACACCGGGGAGCTGTTTTTT
CDR3 protein: CAISLAGGRNTGELFF

J gene: TRBJ2-7
clone size: once
D gene: .
V gene: TRBV2
CDR3 DNA: TGTGCCAGCAGGGACAGTTACGAGCAGTACTTC
CDR3 protein: CASRDSYEQYF

J gene: TRBJ2-2
clone size: once
D gene: TRBD2
V gene: TRBV9
CDR3 DNA: TGTGCCAGCAGCGACCGACTAGCGGGGGGGAACACCGGGGAGCTGTTTTTT
CDR3 protein: CASSDRLAGGNTGELFF

J gene: TRBJ2-3
clone size: .
D gene: .
V gene: TRBV7-3
CDR3 DNA: TGTGCCAGCAGCCCCGGGACTTCCCGAGATACGCAGTATTTT
CDR3 protein: CASSPGTSRDTQYF

J gene: TRBJ2-3
clone size: .
D gene: TRBD2
V gene: TRBV7-9
CDR3 DNA: TGTGCCAGCAGCTCGACTAGCGGGGGTGCCACAGATACGCAGTATTTT
CDR3 protein: CASSSTSGGATDTQYF

J gene: TRBJ2-1
clone size: few
D gene: .
V gene: TRBV27
CDR3 DNA: TGTGCCAGCAGCCATAGCGTAGAGGAGCAGTTCTTC
CDR3 protein: CASSHSVEEQFF

J gene: TRBJ1-6
clone size: .
D gene: TRBD1
V gene: TRBV5-6
CDR3 DNA: TGTGCCAGCAGCCGACAGGGCACCAATTCACCCCTCCACTTT
CDR3 protein: CASSRQGTNSPLHF

J gene: TRBJ2-5
clone size: once
D gene: .
V gene: TRBV5-1
CDR3 DNA: TGCGCCAGCCACCTCGACTATGGATGGGTGGAGACCCAGTACTTC
CDR3 protein: CASHLDYGWVETQYF

J gene: TRBJ1-5
clone size: .
D gene: .
V gene: TRBV7-9
CDR3 DNA: TGTGCCAGCGGGTCGGGGTTCGGCCAGCCCCAGCATTTT
CDR3 protein: CASGSGFGQPQHF

J gene: TRBJ1-5
clone size: .
D gene: TRBD1
V gene: TRBV27
CDR3 DNA: TGTGCCAGCAGTTTATCGATGGGGACAGGGTTCAATCAGCCCCAGCATTTT
CDR3 protein: CASSLSMGTGFNQPQHF

J gene: TRBJ2-5
clone size: .
D gene: TRBD2
V gene: TRBV11-3
CDR3 DNA: TGTGCCAGCAGCTTAGTGGCGGGAGCAAAGACCCAGTACTTC
CDR3 protein: CASSLVAGAKTQYF

J gene: TRBJ2-5
clone size: .
D gene: .
V gene: TRBV12-5
CDR3 DNA: TGTGCTAGTGACCCGGACAACAGGATGGGGGAGACCCAGTACTTC
CDR3 protein: CASDPDNRMGETQYF

J gene: TRBJ2-1
clone size: .
D gene: .
V gene: TRBV7-3
CDR3 DNA: TGTGCCAGCAGCCCCGGGACAATCGATTACAATGAGCAGTTCTTC
CDR3 protein: CASSPGTIDYNEQFF

J gene: TRBJ2-3
clone size: .
D gene: .
V gene: TRBV2
CDR3 DNA: TGTGCCACCCCTCCAAGCGGGGATACGCAGTATTTT
CDR3 protein: CATPPSGDTQYF

J gene: TRBJ2-7
clone size: many
D gene: .
V gene: TRBV7-3
CDR3 DNA: TGTGCCAGCAGCTTTGGGGACAAAACCTACGAGCAGTACTTC
CDR3 protein: CASSFGDKTYEQYF

J gene: TRBJ1-1
clone size: few
D gene: .
V gene: TRBV6-5
CDR3 DNA: TGTGCCAGCAGTTACTCGGCAGCGGCTATGAACACTGAAGCTTTCTTT
CDR3 protein: CASSYSAAAMNTEAFF

J gene: TRBJ1-2
clone size: .
D gene: .
V gene: TRBV11-2
CDR3 DNA: TGTGCCAGCAGCTCGGGAACCAGCTATGGCTACACCTTC
CDR3 protein: CASSSGTSYGYTF

J gene: TRBJ2-2
clone size: .
D gene: TRBD2
V gene: TRBV7-6
CDR3 DNA: TGTGCCAGCAGCAAACCTCGGACTAGCGGGGGGCGGACCGGGGAGCTGTTTTTT
CDR3 protein: CASSKPRTSGGRTGELFF

J gene: TRBJ2-7
clone size: .
D gene: TRBD2
V gene: TRBV9
CDR3 DNA: TGTGCCAGCAGCGCCCAAGGGGAGGGACCCTACGAGCAGTACTTC
CDR3 protein: CASSAQGEGPYEQYF

J gene: TRBJ2-1
clone size: .
D gene: TRBD2
V gene: TRBV7-2
CDR3 DNA: TGTGCCACCCTGTCCAGCGGGGGTTACAATGAGCAGTTCTTC
CDR3 protein: CATLSSGGYNEQFF

J gene: TRBJ2-7
clone size: .
D gene: TRBD2
V gene: TRBV11-1
CDR3 DNA: TGTGCCAGCAGCTATGGACAAACCGGACTAGGCTACGAGCAGTACTTC
CDR3 protein: CASSYGQTGLGYEQYF

J gene: TRBJ1-4
clone size: .
D gene: TRBD1
V gene: TRBV25-1
CDR3 DNA: TGTGCCAGCAGTGATTATTTGGCAGGGGGATTACGTGAAAAACTGTTTTTT
CDR3 protein: CASSDYLAGGLREKLFF

J gene: TRBJ1-1
clone size: .
D gene: TRBD1
V gene: TRBV11-1
CDR3 DNA: TGTGCCAGCAGTCACCAGGGGGTTGAAGCTTTCTTT
CDR3 protein: CASSHQGVEAFF

J gene: TRBJ2-7
clone size: .
D gene: .
V gene: TRBV4-1
CDR3 DNA: TGCGCCAGCAGTTCGGGTACAGGGTTCTACGAGCAGTACTTC
CDR3 protein: CASSSGTGFYEQYF

J gene: TRBJ1-1
clone size: .
D gene: TRBD1
V gene: TRBV6-6
CDR3 DNA: TGTGCCAGCAGTCAGAACAGGGGCCCTGAAGCTTTCTTT
CDR3 protein: CASSQNRGPEAFF

J gene: TRBJ1-5
clone size: .
D gene: TRBD1
V gene: TRBV27
CDR3 DNA: TGTGCCAGCAGCGCAGGACAGGGGAGGGCCAGCAATCAGCCCCAGCATTTT
CDR3 protein: CASSAGQGRASNQPQHF

J gene: TRBJ1-2
clone size: .
D gene: .
V gene: TRBV6-1
CDR3 DNA: TGTGCCAGCAGACCGACAGAGTACTATGGCTACACCTTC
CDR3 protein: CASRPTEYYGYTF

J gene: TRBJ1-6
clone size: .
D gene: .
V gene: TRBV27
CDR3 DNA: TGTGCCAGCAGTTCGATCCCACTCGGGGACAAGAGATCACCCCTCCACTTT
CDR3 protein: CASSSIPLGDKRSPLHF

J gene: TRBJ2-7
clone size: .
D gene: .
V gene: TRBV5-1
CDR3 DNA: TGCGCCAGCAGCTTGGAACCTAGCTCCTACGAGCAGTACTTC
CDR3 protein: CASSLEPSSYEQYF

J gene: TRBJ2-5
clone size: .
D gene: TRBD2
V gene: TRBV4-1
CDR3 DNA: TGCGCCAGCAGCCACTCCACTAGCGTATGGGAGACCCAGTACTTC
CDR3 protein: CASSHSTSVWETQYF

J gene: TRBJ1-5
clone size: .
D gene: .
V gene: TRBV2
CDR3 DNA: TGTGCCAGCAGTGACAGGGGAGGGAGCAATCAGCCCCAGCATTTT
CDR3 protein: CASSDRGGSNQPQHF

J gene: TRBJ2-7
clone size: .
D gene: .
V gene: TRBV19
CDR3 DNA: TGTGCCACCCGGGACGGGAGTATCGACGAGCAGTACTTC
CDR3 protein: CATRDGSIDEQYF

J gene: TRBJ1-6
clone size: once
D gene: .
V gene: TRBV11-2
CDR3 DNA: TGTGCCAGCAGCTTAGTAAGCCCCAGGTACTCACCCCTCCACTTT
CDR3 protein: CASSLVSPRYSPLHF

J gene: TRBJ1-5
clone size: .
D gene: .
V gene: TRBV7-8
CDR3 DNA: TGTGCCAGCAGCTTTCACCGGGGAAGCAATCAGCCCCAGCATTTT
CDR3 protein: CASSFHRGSNQPQHF

J gene: TRBJ2-1
clone size: once
D gene: TRBD1
V gene: TRBV18
CDR3 DNA: TGTGCCAGCTCAGCACCCGGGACAGGGGACAATGAGCAGTTCTTC
CDR3 protein: CASSAPGTGDNEQFF

J gene: TRBJ1-5
clone size: .
D gene: .
V gene: TRBV11-1
CDR3 DNA: TGTGCCAGATCGAATCAGCCCCAGCATTTT
CDR3 protein: CARSNQPQHF

J gene: TRBJ2-1
clone size: .
D gene: TRBD1
V gene: TRBV9
CDR3 DNA: TGTGCCAGCAGCACGGGACAGGGGACCAACAATGAGCAGTTCTTC
CDR3 protein: CASSTGQGTNNEQFF

J gene: TRBJ1-1
clone size: .
D gene: .
V gene: TRBV5-1
CDR3 DNA: TGCGCCAGCAGCTTTACTCGACAGCCAGGTGAAGCTTTCTTT
CDR3 protein: CASSFTRQPGEAFF